Listed here are 11 T cell receptor beta chains from one sample, sequenced in a study of blood T cell repertoires in COVID-19. Sequencing used immunoSEQ multiplex PCR; TCRdb keeps in-frame clones, though not all of them. The repertoire holds about 200,000 clones, with 85% to 90% as singletons. The specimen was peripheral blood. The receptors shown here come from a man aged 80 or over with acute or convalescent COVID-19.

This chain uses TRBV7-2 with TRBJ1-1; D is uncertain. V was cut by 1 base and J by 2 bases, with 17 bases left in between. The CDR3 is 17 residues long. The germline CDR1 and CDR2 sequences are SGHTA and FQGNSA. Here the CDR3 DNA reads TGTGCCAGCAGCTTAGGGTGGCCGGAGGGTATCAACACTGAAGCTTTCTTT. Translating it yields CASSLGWPEGINTEAFF. The entire variable domain, with the rest obtained from reference TRBV7-2 and TRBJ1-1, is as follows: GAGVSQSPSNKVTEKGKDVELRCDPISGHTALYWYRQSLGQGLEFLIYFQGNSAPDKSGLPSDRFSAERTGGSVSTLTIQRTQQEDSAVYLCASSLGWPEGINTEAFFGQGTRLTVV.

This chain links TRBV28 with TRBJ1-6, with D uncertain. The V end lost 3 bases, the J end lost 7 bases, and 7 bases lay between the germline ends. This CDR3 contains 13 residues. Germline CDR1 and CDR2: MDHEN and SYDVKM. DNA for the CDR3: TGTGCCAGCAGTTTTATGGCAAATTCACCCCTCCACTTT. As protein: CASSFMANSPLHF.

The rearrangement joins TRBV5-4 to TRBJ2-5; 8 bases are shared with TRBD1. The CDR3 sequence is 15 residues long. Germline CDR1 reads SGHNT; CDR2 reads YYREEE (reference sequence). V gave up 2 bases and J gave up 5 bases; unmatched junction bases: 8. CDR3 bases: TGTGCCAGCAGCTTCGAGCAGGGGGCAGGGGAGACCCAGTACTTC. Translation gives CASSFEQGAGETQYF.

The gene calls are TRBV11-2 and TRBJ1-4; D might be TRBD1 (6 bases). Germline CDR1 SGHAT, CDR2 FQNNGV. This CDR3 spans 13 amino acids. Trimming left V 10 bases short and J 7 bases short, with 16 bases between. The CDR3 DNA sequence: TGTGCCACGCGAGGGCAGGGGACTGAAAAACTGTTTTTT. Translating gives CATRGQGTEKLFF.

The sample holds a few counts of this clone. V and J are TRBV19 and TRBJ1-3, with unresolved D. Trimming removed 6 bases at V and 4 bases at J, with 22 bases between. CDR1 is LNHDA, CDR2 SQIVND, per germline (reference sequence). This CDR3 region has 17 residues. The CDR3 is CASRAPRGRSGGNTIYF. The CDR3 DNA follows: TGTGCCAGTAGGGCCCCGCGGGGTCGGTCGGGAGGAAACACCATATATTTT.

The rearrangement links TRBV5-1 to TRBJ2-7; a weak D match, TRBD1 (6 bases). Trimming cost V 0 bases and J 3 bases, with 13 bases left between them. The CDR3 runs 15 residues. In germline, CDR1 is SGHRS, CDR2 YFSETQ. The CDR3 DNA is TGCGCCAGCAGCTTGGCCGCGGACAGCCGCTACGAGCAGTACTTC. Translated: CASSLAADSRYEQYF. Together with reference TRBV5-1 and TRBJ2-7, the CDR3 gives the full variable domain: KAGVTQTPRYLIKTRGQQVTLSCSPISGHRSVSWYQQTPGQGLQFLFEYFSETQRNKGNFPGRFSGRQFSNSRSEMNVSTLELGDSALYLCASSLAADSRYEQYFGPGTRLTVT.

The chain is built from TRBV24-1 and TRBJ2-4; the D gene is possibly TRBD1 (6 bases). V lost 1 base, J lost 11 bases, and 17 bases lay in between. Germline V gives CDR1 KGHDR, CDR2 SFDVKD. CDR3 length: 15 amino acids. The CDR3 region has the DNA TGTGCCACCAGTGATTTCGGCCTGTCGGACAGCGTTCAGTACTTC. It specifies CATSDFGLSDSVQYF.

V usage is TRBV6-5 and J usage is TRBJ2-7; TRBD1 matches at 9 bases. CDR1 is MNHEY and CDR2 is SVGAGI in the germline V gene. This CDR3 has 14 residues. The ends lost 6 bases at V and 4 bases at J; junction bases unmatched: 7. The CDR3 DNA reads as TGTGCCAGCAGCGCCGGGACAGGGAGTTACGAGCAGTACGTC. This gives the protein CASSAGTGSYEQYV.

In nucleotides, the CDR3 is TGTGCCAGCAGCTTCCCGGAGCGTGATCAGCCCCAGCATTTT. Its translation is CASSFPERDQPQHF. The chain employs TRBV5-5 and TRBJ1-5; D remains ambiguous. The CDR3 has 14 residues. V was clipped by 2 bases and J by 5 bases, with 11 bases between them. Germline CDR1 is SGHKS and CDR2 is YYEKEE (reference sequence).

This clone was counted a few times. The rearrangement links TRBV27 to TRBJ2-7; 9 bases map to TRBD1. The CDR3 length is 15 residues. Trimming removed 5 bases from V and 2 bases from J; junction bases left unmatched: 7. Germline V gene lookup returns CDR1 MNHEY and CDR2 SMNVEV (reference sequence). This CDR3 is CASSPSGTGTYEQYF. CDR3 bases: TGTGCCAGCAGTCCGTCCGGGACAGGGACCTACGAGCAGTACTTC.

V is TRBV11-3 and J is TRBJ2-5; 13 bases align to TRBD2. J lost 2 bases, V lost 4 bases, and 7 bases had no gene match. Germline V gene data show CDR1 as SGHNT and CDR2 as YENEEA. CDR3 length: 17 residues. This chain's CDR3 is CASSSAGLAGVQETQYF. The CDR3 coding sequence is TGTGCCAGCAGCTCCGCCGGACTAGCGGGAGTACAAGAGACCCAGTACTTC. Based on the CDR3 plus reference TRBV11-3 and TRBJ2-5, the full variable domain is EAGVVQSPRYKIIEKKQPVAFWCNPISGHNTLYWYLQNLGQGPELLIRYENEEAVDDSQLPKDRFSAERLKGVDSTLKIQPAELGDSAVYLCASSSAGLAGVQETQYFGPGTRLLVL.